The T cell receptor beta chain described here comes from a study of CD8+ T cells in alopecia areata. Findings of the study overall: For lesional scalp, especially alopecia totalis/universalis, clonality was higher than in normal scalp. In patients, TCRs were shared less clearly than in mice, and HLA may possibly be involved. Administration of tofacitinib significantly diminished scalp clonality and expanded CD8+ clones within the top 100.

Treatment here: oral pan-JAK inhibitor, 5-10 mg twice daily. PBMCs were stained for CD3, CD4 and CD8, and CD4+ and CD8+ T cells were sorted. This CDR3 has 14 residues. Per germline, CDR1 SQVTM and CDR2 ANQGSEA. Trimming cost V 5 bases and J 5 bases; bases outside gene matches: 12. A note on this clone: The antigen is undetermined.

Extracted from the samples, RNA was reverse transcribed into cDNA to serve as the sequencing template. Profiling relied on immunoSEQ multiplex PCR, and the TCRdb table lists in-frame clones only, not all of them. The profile shows approximately 300,000 clones, 58% of them singletons. The chain is built from TRBV29-1 and TRBJ2-7; 7 bases map to TRBD2. The material was CD4+ T cells sorted from blood, obtained at week 24, from a patient treated with tofacitinib. The receptor was derived from a human donor with alopecia areata. CDR3 sequence reads: CSVTPWGGQDEQYF. The CDR3 DNA is TGCAGCGTTACTCCCTGGGGAGGGCAGGACGAGCAGTACTTC.